The rows below give T cell receptor beta chains drawn from one sample of a study of quantifying T cell responses using KT2 cells. TCRdb processed the UMI-ligation and nested PCR reads anew with MiXCR; each CDR3 protein has one entry. The repertoire holds some 43,000 distinct CDR3 sequences, about a sixth seen once, with roughly 40% in the top ten. Sequencing was done on a sample of PBMCs spiked with cells of the T cell clone KT2. These receptors were obtained from a human donor. Each CDR3 is given with its conserved first and last residue. A D gene is named only where the DNA matches it firmly. Rows give clone size only sometimes, using once, few, many, or a class for an expanded clone.

clone_size,v_call,cdr3_length,d_call,j_call,cdr3_aa,cdr3_nt
few,TRBV2,14,.,TRBJ2-1,CASLGADGYNEQFF,TGTGCCAGCCTCGGGGCGGACGGTTACAATGAGCAGTTCTTC
many,TRBV6-5,14,.,TRBJ1-2,CASSYFGGSYGYTF,TGTGCCAGCAGTTATTTTGGGGGCAGCTATGGCTACACCTTC
.,TRBV6-6,14,TRBD1,TRBJ2-7,CATLRQGTSYEQYF,TGTGCCACCCTAAGACAGGGTACCTCCTACGAGCAGTACTTC
few,TRBV18,16,.,TRBJ1-3,CASSPRDTASGNTIYF,TGTGCCAGCTCACCACGGGACACTGCGAGTGGAAACACCATATATTTT
.,TRBV5-1,15,.,TRBJ2-7,CASSWPGGLPGEQYF,TGCGCCAGCAGCTGGCCCGGTGGACTTCCCGGCGAGCAGTACTTC
.,TRBV6-6,13,.,TRBJ1-1,CASIYGGRTEAFF,TGTGCCAGCATTTATGGGGGGAGGACTGAAGCTTTCTTT
many,TRBV4-1,14,TRBD1,TRBJ1-2,CASSQGTGGLGYTF,TGCGCCAGCAGCCAGGGGACAGGGGGCCTAGGCTACACCTTC
.,TRBV5-1,17,TRBD1,TRBJ2-6,CASSQVTGGSGANVLTF,TGCGCCAGCAGCCAAGTAACAGGGGGCTCTGGGGCCAACGTCCTGACTTTC
.,TRBV12-3/TRBV12-4,14,TRBD1,TRBJ2-1,CATEPGQGGNEQFF,TGTGCCACCGAACCGGGACAGGGTGGTAATGAGCAGTTCTTC
.,TRBV4-3,17,TRBD2,TRBJ2-2,CASSQGIAGGPDGELFF,TGCGCCAGCAGCCAAGGGATAGCGGGAGGGCCGGACGGGGAGCTGTTTTTT
few,TRBV5-6,12,.,TRBJ2-3,CASSLNTDTQYF,TGTGCCAGCAGCTTAAACACAGATACGCAGTATTTT
many,TRBV6-1,15,TRBD1,TRBJ2-3,CASSARGYSTDTQYF,TGTGCCAGCAGTGCCAGGGGGTATTCGACAGATACGCAGTATTTT
medium-sized,TRBV9,14,TRBD1,TRBJ2-7,CASSERTGGYEQYF,TGTGCCAGCAGCGAGCGGACAGGCGGGTACGAGCAGTACTTC
few,TRBV6-1,12,TRBD1,TRBJ1-2,CASLGQGDGYTF,TGTGCCAGCTTGGGACAGGGGGATGGCTACACCTTC
.,TRBV11-2,14,.,TRBJ2-5,CASSLGLLQETQYF,TGTGCCAGCAGCTTAGGTCTACTCCAAGAGACCCAGTACTTC
many,TRBV18,14,.,TRBJ2-5,CASSTGAPWRTQYF,TGTGCCAGCTCAACGGGGGCCCCTTGGCGGACCCAGTACTTC
few,TRBV14,13,.,TRBJ1-1,CASSHLMGTEAFF,TGTGCCAGCAGCCACTTGATGGGGACTGAAGCTTTCTTT
few,TRBV9,14,.,TRBJ2-5,CASSKGRGSETQYF,TGTGCCAGCAGCAAGGGGCGGGGTTCGGAGACCCAGTACTTC
many,TRBV2,14,TRBD1,TRBJ2-2,CASSGTGGTGELFF,TGTGCCAGCAGTGGGACAGGGGGGACCGGGGAGCTGTTTTTT
few,TRBV7-9,15,TRBD1,TRBJ1-2,CASSLNRDRSHGYTF,TGTGCCAGCAGCTTAAACCGGGACAGGTCCCATGGCTACACCTTC
few,TRBV2,12,.,TRBJ1-2,CASLEDLGGYTF,TGTGCCAGCCTTGAGGACCTTGGCGGCTACACCTTC
many,TRBV29-1,14,.,TRBJ2-4,CSVVEGPPQSIQYF,TGCAGCGTTGTTGAGGGGCCCCCCCAAAGCATTCAGTACTTC
few,TRBV7-3,15,TRBD1,TRBJ2-1,CASSLGQGLSNEQFF,TGTGCCAGCAGCTTAGGACAGGGTTTATCTAATGAGCAGTTCTTC
many,TRBV20-1,15,.,TRBJ2-7,CSAFPWPQKPYEQYF,TGCAGTGCTTTTCCCTGGCCGCAAAAACCCTACGAGCAGTACTTC
few,TRBV20-1,14,.,TRBJ2-7,CSARNPGATYEQYF,TGCAGTGCTAGAAACCCAGGGGCGACCTACGAGCAGTACTTC
few,TRBV7-2,14,.,TRBJ1-4,CASSLRALDEKLFF,TGTGCCAGCAGCTTGAGAGCTCTAGATGAAAAACTGTTTTTT
.,TRBV14,13,.,TRBJ1-1,CASSQEVITEAFF,TGTGCCAGCAGCCAAGAGGTAATAACTGAAGCTTTCTTT
few,TRBV7-6,14,.,TRBJ2-1,CASSLGPSYNEQFF,TGTGCCAGCAGCTTAGGACCAAGTTACAATGAGCAGTTCTTC
.,TRBV12-3/TRBV12-4,13,.,TRBJ1-1,CASSLVGGTEAFF,TGTGCCAGCAGTTTAGTCGGAGGCACTGAAGCTTTCTTT
few,TRBV14,19,TRBD2,TRBJ2-7,CASSQIPGLAGDGTYEQYF,TGTGCCAGCAGCCAAATTCCGGGACTAGCGGGAGATGGGACCTACGAGCAGTACTTC
.,TRBV23-1,15,.,TRBJ1-5,CASRLTGGVDQPQHF,TGCGCCAGCAGGCTCACGGGCGGCGTGGATCAGCCCCAGCATTTT
.,TRBV7-8,16,TRBD1,TRBJ1-6,CASSLESRGLGSPLHF,TGTGCCAGCAGCTTAGAAAGTAGGGGGCTCGGTTCACCCCTCCACTTT
.,TRBV11-2,12,.,TRBJ1-1,CASSLGETEAFF,TGTGCCAGCAGCTTAGGAGAAACTGAAGCTTTCTTT
few,TRBV6-5,16,.,TRBJ2-7,CASSYFGGSSPGEQYF,TGTGCCAGCAGTTACTTCGGGGGCAGTTCCCCTGGGGAGCAGTACTTC
many,TRBV4-2,16,.,TRBJ2-1,CASSPEGDGSYNEQFF,TGTGCCAGCAGCCCGGAGGGGGATGGGTCCTACAATGAGCAGTTCTTC
.,TRBV6-1,16,TRBD1,TRBJ2-7,CASRRFYRGPSGEQYF,TGTGCCAGCAGAAGATTTTACAGGGGACCAAGTGGCGAGCAGTACTTC
.,TRBV14,15,TRBD1,TRBJ1-2,CASSPPGQTNYGYTF,TGTGCCAGCAGCCCACCGGGACAGACTAACTATGGCTACACCTTC
.,TRBV27,16,TRBD2,TRBJ2-2,CASSLVGLADTGELFF,TGTGCCAGCAGTTTGGTAGGACTAGCGGACACCGGGGAGCTGTTTTTT
once,TRBV20-1,15,TRBD1,TRBJ1-6,CSAGGGTGDTSPLRF,TGCAGTGCTGGGGGCGGGACAGGGGATACATCACCCCTCCGCTTT